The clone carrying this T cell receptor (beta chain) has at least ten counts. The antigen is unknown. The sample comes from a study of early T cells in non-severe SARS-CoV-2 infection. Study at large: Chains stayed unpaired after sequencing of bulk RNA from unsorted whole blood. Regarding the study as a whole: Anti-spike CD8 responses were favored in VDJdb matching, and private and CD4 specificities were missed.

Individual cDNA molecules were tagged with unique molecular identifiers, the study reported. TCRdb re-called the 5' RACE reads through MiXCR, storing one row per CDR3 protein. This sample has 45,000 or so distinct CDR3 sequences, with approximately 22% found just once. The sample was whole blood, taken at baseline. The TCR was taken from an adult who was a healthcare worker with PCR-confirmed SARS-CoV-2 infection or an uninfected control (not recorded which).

CDR3 nucleotides: TGTGCCAGCTCCTCGGGGGCGGGGGCCCCTGAAGCTTTCTTT. Encoded protein: CASSSGAGAPEAFF. The rearrangement links TRBV2 to TRBJ1-1; D perhaps matches TRBD1 (6 bases). The CDR3 loop spans 14 amino acids. V was shortened by 8 bases and J by 6 bases, with 19 bases between the two germline ends. The germline CDR1 and CDR2 sequences are SNHLY and FYNNEI.